The TCR beta chain described here comes from a study of identical twins' blood T cells (dated by TCRdb to between 2011 and 2013). At the level of the whole study: Roughly 50 million Illumina reads were obtained across roughly 12 libraries, comprising six alpha-chain and six beta-chain libraries. To assess how genetics influences repertoire formation, the study used next-generation sequencing to compare the TCR alpha and beta chain repertoires of three pairs of monozygous twins.

The trim is 2 bases for V and 4 bases for J, with a gap of 9 bases between the germline ends. The CDR3 has 14 amino acids, counting the end cysteine and phenylalanine. The read is trimmed to its CDR3 DNA, 42 bases read in frame from base 1. The CDR1 and CDR2 encoded by the germline V gene are SNHLY and FYNNEI. The full study reports these points: The number of CDR3 clonotypes shared between two donors was mainly determined by the product of the cloneset sizes of the two donors, and no clear deviation from this trend was shown by twins. Independent studies were stated to be required to validate the proposed role of the TCRalpha J segment in MHC recognition during thymic selection. V gene usage was reported to be markedly more similar within twin pairs than between unrelated donors, even among non-selected out-of-frame TCRbeta clonotypes. Because the twins were raised together, environmental influences could not be ruled out as an explanation for the similarity between twins. Among the most abundant TCRbeta clonotypes, every donor shared more CDR3 sequences with her own twin than with unrelated donors.

This clonotype has just a few counts. Its antigen remains unidentified. Per-base quality was not reported, and no clone a single base away is much larger than it. The library was generated by 5' RACE. TCRdb names Illumina Genome Analyzer IIx as the instrument used. To prepare the RNA-based TCR cDNA libraries, a previously described protocol was followed, with several modifications. To prevent cross-contamination, sample-specific barcodes were introduced on both ends of each TCR cDNA library during cDNA synthesis and amplification. As for the original processing: Between about 90,000 and nearly 500,000 clonotypes were identified per individual, and roughly 2 to 3.6 million CDR3-containing reads were obtained per library. Reads with improper barcode index combinations were discarded, after which clonesets were built for each library with the MiTCR software. During the assembly of CDR3 clonotypes by MiTCR, low-quality reads were filtered or rescued and PCR and sequencing errors were corrected. Artificial out-of-frame clonotypes were removed by being mapped to in-frame sequences, with one indel in the CDR3 allowed. To measure how similar V and J gene usage was between donors, Jensen-Shannon divergence was divided by mean entropy. In-frame beta chains were kept once TCRdb had trimmed the public reads at Q25 with fastp and called clones with MiXCR. For every CDR3 protein sequence, its rows merge into one entry that carries the most common genes and DNA. The V and J calls, along with clone size, are taken from TCRdb and not from the paper's own processing. The sample includes 350,000 to 400,000 distinct CDR3 sequences, with about 28% observed a single time. The ten largest clones add up to around 5.6% of the sample.

Donors were six healthy women forming three monozygous twin pairs. All three twin pairs had been raised together and were thought likely to have encountered the same vaccines and infectious agents. RNA was isolated from peripheral blood mononuclear cells and used to prepare TCR cDNA libraries. The sequence was obtained from a woman aged 18 to 49 in good health. The sequencing input was PBMCs. The rearranged segments are TRBV2 and TRBJ1-5; the D gene is not confidently resolved. The nucleotide sequence is TGTGCCAGCAGTGAAACGGGATCAAATCAGCCCCAGCATTTT. This sequence encodes CASSETGSNQPQHF.